These 18 T cell receptor beta chains share one sample of origin, sequenced in a study of beta chain features in type 1 diabetes. The whole isolated RNA underwent reverse transcription, so sequencing captured expressed TCRB transcripts. TCRdb's table, derived via immunoSEQ multiplex PCR, lists solely in-frame clones and lacks some. The table has around 240,000 clones, over 8.5% seen once. The sample comprised naive CD4+ T cells from blood. Every receptor here comes from a woman younger than 35 in good health.

This clone was counted only a few times. V is TRBV10-3 and J is TRBJ2-2, with D unclear. Germline-derived CDR1 and CDR2 are ENHRY and SYGVKD. CDR3 length: 13 residues. V was clipped by 11 bases and J by 5 bases, with 15 bases between them. CDR3 in DNA: TGTGCCGCCGGCGATGCGAGGACCGGGGAGCTGTTTTTT. Translated, it gives CAAGDARTGELFF.

J is TRBJ2-3 and V is TRBV9, with 10 bases matching TRBD2. J was trimmed by 1 base and V by 0 bases; bases with no gene match: 2. Germline values: CDR1 SGDLS, CDR2 YYNGEE. The CDR3 has 16 amino acids. CDR3 protein: CASSVVTSGGTDTQYF. The CDR3 nucleotides read TGTGCCAGCAGCGTAGTAACTAGCGGGGGCACAGATACGCAGTATTTT. Looking up the rest from reference TRBV9 and TRBJ2-3 gives the full variable domain: DSGVTQTPKHLITATGQRVTLRCSPRSGDLSVYWYQQSLDQGLQFLIQYYNGEERAKGNILERFSAQQFPDLHSELNLSSLELGDSALYFCASSVVTSGGTDTQYFGPGTRLTVL.

The gene calls are TRBV5-1 and TRBJ2-7; 9 positions match TRBD1. CDR3 size: 12 residues. Germline V gives CDR1 SGHRS, CDR2 YFSETQ. V shed 4 bases and J 7 bases; nucleotides not matched to a gene: 3. CDR3 bases: TGCGCCAGCAGCGTACAGGGGGCAGAGCAGTACTTC. This encodes CASSVQGAEQYF.

This clone was counted between two and nine times. The chain combines TRBV10-3 with TRBJ2-3; tentatively, D is TRBD2 (6 bases). Germline V gene data show CDR1 as ENHRY and CDR2 as SYGVKD. The CDR3 consists of 16 residues. Trimming removed 4 bases at V and 4 bases at J, with 18 bases between. The CDR3 sequence: CAISGGVVGLSDTQYF. CDR3 DNA: TGTGCCATCAGTGGGGGGGTAGTCGGCTTATCAGATACGCAGTATTTT.

In its sample, this clone was seen a few times. The chain joins TRBV6-6 to TRBJ1-5; no reliable D call. V was clipped by 1 base and J by 3 bases, with 7 bases between them. In germline, CDR1 is MNHNY, CDR2 SVGAGI (reference sequence). The CDR3 is 14 residues long. CDR3 nucleotide sequence: TGTGCCAGCAGTTACTTGGGAGACAATCAGCCCCAGCATTTT. Translating it yields CASSYLGDNQPQHF.

V gene TRBV10-2 combines with J gene TRBJ2-2; 10 nucleotides align to TRBD1. Trimming removed 4 bases from V and 5 bases from J; junction bases left unmatched: 4. This CDR3 comprises 15 residues. The germline V gene has CDR1 WSHSY and CDR2 SAAADI. The CDR3 is CASSGGQGGTGELFF. CDR3 coding DNA: TGCGCCAGCAGTGGAGGACAGGGGGGGACCGGGGAGCTGTTTTTT.

This chain links TRBV19 with TRBJ2-2; 7 bases map to TRBD2. V lost 7 bases to trimming and J lost 1 base; unmatched junction nucleotides: 9. There are 16 residues in the CDR3. Germline values: CDR1 LNHDA, CDR2 SQIVND (reference sequence). The CDR3 DNA reads as TGTGCCAGTAACCCGGCTAGCGGATGGAACACCGGGGAGCTGTTTTTT. As protein: CASNPASGWNTGELFF.

This clone was seen only a few times. The chain combines TRBV29-1 with TRBJ1-1, with D possibly matching TRBD1 (6 bases). Trimming shortened V by 4 bases and J by 0 bases, and 12 bases separated the two germline ends. In germline, CDR1 is SQVTM, CDR2 ANQGSEA. CDR3 length: 14 amino acids. CDR3 nucleotides: TGCAGCGTTGCCCCCTGGACAGTGAACACTGAAGCTTTCTTT. Translating gives CSVAPWTVNTEAFF.

This clone was seen a few times. V is TRBV2 and J is TRBJ1-2; the D is unclear. The CDR3 contains 13 residues. The germline V gene encodes CDR1 SNHLY and CDR2 FYNNEI. Between the trimmed V and J ends, which lost 5 bases and 8 bases, there was a span of 15 bases. This CDR3 is CASSLQPAYGYTF. The CDR3 nucleotides are TGTGCCAGCAGTCTTCAACCCGCGTACGGCTACACCTTC.

This clone was found a few times. The chain uses TRBV5-1 and TRBJ1-5; D not resolved. The CDR3 loop spans 15 amino acids. Germline lookup yields CDR1 SGHRS and CDR2 YFSETQ. Trimming pared 4 bases from V and 0 bases from J, leaving 11 bases between. CDR3: CASSLDPFSNQPQHF. Written as DNA, the CDR3 is TGCGCCAGCAGCCTGGATCCCTTTAGCAATCAGCCCCAGCATTTT.

This clone occurred a few times. The chain combines TRBV5-4 with TRBJ2-3; TRBD2 agrees at 12 bases. The CDR3 sequence is 16 residues long. The V and J ends lost 4 bases and 9 bases, in that order; junction bases with no gene match: 12. CDR1 and CDR2 from the germline V gene are SGHNT and YYREEE (reference sequence). The CDR3 bases are TGTGCCAGCAGCCTCCCTAGCGGGGGGGTCAGTGGGACGCAGTATTTT. Protein product: CASSLPSGGVSGTQYF.

The V gene is TRBV28, the J gene TRBJ1-2, with TRBD1 matching over 7 bases. Trimming at V came to 4 bases and at J to 2 bases, leaving 16 bases not matched to a gene. The germline V gene has CDR1 MDHEN and CDR2 SYDVKM. This CDR3 contains 18 residues. The DNA for the CDR3 is TGTGCCAGCAGTTCGACCAGACAAATGACAGGGTTGAACTATGGCTACACCTTC. This translates into CASSSTRQMTGLNYGYTF.

This clone was seen a handful of times. The chain is built from TRBV9 and TRBJ2-3; possibly TRBD1 for D (6 bases). The V and J ends lost 0 bases and 2 bases respectively, with 10 bases between them. The CDR3 has 15 amino acids. Germline lookup yields CDR1 SGDLS and CDR2 YYNGEE. The CDR3 DNA is TGTGCCAGCAGCGTAGTGGGGGCGGACACAGATACGCAGTATTTT. Translated, it gives CASSVVGADTDTQYF. The entire variable domain, with the rest obtained from reference TRBV9 and TRBJ2-3, is as follows: DSGVTQTPKHLITATGQRVTLRCSPRSGDLSVYWYQQSLDQGLQFLIQYYNGEERAKGNILERFSAQQFPDLHSELNLSSLELGDSALYFCASSVVGADTDTQYFGPGTRLTVL.

The V call is TRBV29-1, the J call TRBJ2-7, with TRBD1 matching 8 bases. Germline V gives CDR1 SQVTM, CDR2 ANQGSEA. With V trimmed by 6 bases and J by 5 bases, 9 bases remained unmatched. This CDR3 comprises 13 residues. The CDR3 is CSVRGQGLHEQYF. DNA of the CDR3: TGCAGCGTCCGCGGACAGGGCCTGCACGAGCAGTACTTC.

This clone has only a few counts. DNA of the CDR3: TGCGCCAGCAGTGGACAGGTCAACACCGGGGAGCTGTTTTTT. This encodes CASSGQVNTGELFF. V gene TRBV10-1 combines with J gene TRBJ2-2; D is possibly TRBD1 (6 bases). The ends were cut back, 4 bases at V and 2 bases at J, with 8 bases in the middle. This CDR3 is built from 14 residues. Germline-derived CDR1 and CDR2 are WNHNN and SYGVQD (reference sequence).

This clone has a count of ten or more. This chain connects TRBV7-2 to TRBJ2-5, with a possible D match to TRBD2 (5 bases). Trimming shortened V by 5 bases and J by 5 bases, and 12 bases separated the two germline ends. Germline V CDR1 and CDR2: SGHTA, FQGNSA. The CDR3 covers 13 residues. The CDR3 here is CASSRVGGETQYF. The CDR3 nucleotides are TGTGCCAGCAGCCGCGTTGGCGGGGAGACCCAGTACTTC.

This clone was counted between two and nine times. This CDR3 is CASSLDRGSHTEAFF. CDR3 sequence (DNA): TGTGCCAGCAGCTTAGATCGGGGGTCACACACTGAAGCTTTCTTT. The gene calls are TRBV7-2 and TRBJ1-1; D is perhaps TRBD1 (5 bases). Trimming removed 1 base from V and 3 bases from J, with 12 bases in between. This CDR3 is built from 15 residues. Germline V gene sequence: CDR1 SGHTA, CDR2 FQGNSA.

This clone has more than one count but fewer than ten. This chain uses TRBV27 with TRBJ2-3, with 10 bases lining up with TRBD1. CDR3 length equals 15 residues. CDR1 is MNHEY, CDR2 SMNVEV, per germline (reference sequence). The ends lost 5 bases at V and 4 bases at J; junction bases unmatched: 6. The CDR3 is CASSPGTGVPDTQYF. In DNA form, the CDR3 reads TGTGCCAGCAGTCCCGGGACAGGGGTTCCAGATACGCAGTATTTT.